This is a list of T cell receptor beta chains from one sample in a study of T cells expressing NK-cell markers. TCRdb reprocessed the 5' RACE reads and stores each CDR3 protein as one record, lacking DNA. Its table lists 150,000 to 170,000 distinct CDR3 sequences. The sample comprised blood T cells: a sorted CD56 or NKG2C T cell subset, CD4+ or CD8+ T cells, or bulk PBMC T cells (not recorded which). The receptors shown here come from a woman in her 50s in good health. CDR3s include the opening cysteine and the closing phenylalanine or tryptophan. The order of the fields is J gene, V gene, CDR3 protein.

TRBJ2-1 | TRBV12-3/TRBV12-4 | CASAGGQSSYNEQFF
TRBJ1-2 | TRBV5-1 | CASSLRQGSDGYTF
TRBJ2-7 | TRBV7-9 | CASMDSNSYEQYF
TRBJ1-2 | TRBV27 | CASSLSRSLGANYGYTF
TRBJ2-7 | TRBV15 | CATTWGSGIDEQYF
TRBJ2-1 | TRBV12-3/TRBV12-4 | CASSSPGLANSNEQFF
TRBJ2-1 | TRBV9 | CASSWTGREQFF
TRBJ2-1 | TRBV4-1 | CASSPGASGRNEQFF
TRBJ2-2 | TRBV4-1 | CASSQDRSSGTGGELFF
TRBJ2-2 | TRBV6-4 | CASKAGEYPGELFF
TRBJ1-2 | TRBV27 | CASSLNPGQGVSDYTF
TRBJ1-1 | TRBV4-1 | CASSQTGTANTEAFF
TRBJ2-3 | TRBV5-1 | CASRAGTSGLTDTQYF
TRBJ1-1 | TRBV7-8 | CASSPTGDHTEAFF
TRBJ2-5 | TRBV5-1 | CASSLEGGRKETQYF
TRBJ2-1 | TRBV7-9 | CASSFPGQGADEQFF
TRBJ2-2 | TRBV6-4 | CASSDRGDTGELFF
TRBJ1-4 | TRBV19 | CASGKGVLDEKLFF
TRBJ1-1 | TRBV20-1 | CSAPGGSPNTEAFF
TRBJ1-1 | TRBV6-2/TRBV6-3 | CASSGVMNTEAFF
TRBJ2-1 | TRBV12-3/TRBV12-4 | CASSPAGEQFF
TRBJ1-5 | TRBV6-5 | CASRAGATNQPQHF
TRBJ2-7 | TRBV11-3 | CASSSRLAGGSMVHEQYF
TRBJ2-1 | TRBV12-3/TRBV12-4 | CASSPTGLAGMEQFF
TRBJ2-5 | TRBV28 | CASSLIRVGDETQYF
TRBJ2-1 | TRBV9 | CASSVDPHDRGNGNEEFF
TRBJ2-2 | TRBV7-9 | CASSLGDIPGGELFF
TRBJ2-5 | TRBV27 | CASSFGPSGKWETQYF
TRBJ1-3 | TRBV12-3/TRBV12-4 | CASTLGGGAYSGNTIYF
TRBJ2-2 | TRBV29-1 | CSVEEGRGQGGELFF
TRBJ2-7 | TRBV2 | CAGRTSRSYEQYF
TRBJ2-7 | TRBV4-1 | CASSQGPSWAEQYF
TRBJ1-1 | TRBV7-9 | CASSFSAEWEAFF
TRBJ2-3 | TRBV12-3/TRBV12-4 | CASSPGGQGTQYF
TRBJ1-2 | TRBV3-1 | CASSEFAGQGPLVRGYTF